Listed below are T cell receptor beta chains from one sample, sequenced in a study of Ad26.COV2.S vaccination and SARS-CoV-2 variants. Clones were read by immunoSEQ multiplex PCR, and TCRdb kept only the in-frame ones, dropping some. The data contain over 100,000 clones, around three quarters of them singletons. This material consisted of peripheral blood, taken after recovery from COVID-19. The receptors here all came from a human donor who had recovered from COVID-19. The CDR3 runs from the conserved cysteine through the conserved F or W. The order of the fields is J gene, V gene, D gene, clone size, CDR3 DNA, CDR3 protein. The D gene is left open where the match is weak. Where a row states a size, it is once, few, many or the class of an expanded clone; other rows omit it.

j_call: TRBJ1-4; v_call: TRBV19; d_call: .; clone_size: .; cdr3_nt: TGTGCCACCAGGGGCAGAGGAGAAAAACTGTTTTTT; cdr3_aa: CATRGRGEKLFF
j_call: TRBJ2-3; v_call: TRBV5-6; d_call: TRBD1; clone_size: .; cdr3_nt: TGTGCCAGCAGCCGATACAGGGGACCAAGCACAGATACGCAGTATTTT; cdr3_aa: CASSRYRGPSTDTQYF
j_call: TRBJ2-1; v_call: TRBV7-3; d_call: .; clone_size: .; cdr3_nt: TGTGCCAGCAGCTCCCAGGGGGGTTCCTACAATGAGCAGTTCTTC; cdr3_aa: CASSSQGGSYNEQFF
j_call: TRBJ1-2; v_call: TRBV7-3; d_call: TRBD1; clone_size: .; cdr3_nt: TGTGCCAGCAGCCCCCGGGGACAGGGGTTCGATGGCTACACCTTC; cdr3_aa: CASSPRGQGFDGYTF
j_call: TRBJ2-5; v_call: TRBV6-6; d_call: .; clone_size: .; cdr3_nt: TGTGCCAGCAGTTACAGGCGGGGGCCACAAGAGACCCAGTACTTC; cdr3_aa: CASSYRRGPQETQYF
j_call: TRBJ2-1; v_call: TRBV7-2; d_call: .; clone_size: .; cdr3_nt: TGTGCCAGCCACCCGGTAGGGGCAGATGAGCAGTTCTTC; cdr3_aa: CASHPVGADEQFF
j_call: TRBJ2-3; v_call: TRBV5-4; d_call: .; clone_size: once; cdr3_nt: TGTGCCAGCAGCCGGTGGCGGGGCGCAGATACGCAGTATTTT; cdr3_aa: CASSRWRGADTQYF
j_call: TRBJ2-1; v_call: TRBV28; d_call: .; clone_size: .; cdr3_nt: TGTGCCAGCAGTTTATTCCGGTGGGATGGGGCGCAATTCAAGTACAATGAGCAGTTCTTC; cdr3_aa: CASSLFRWDGAQFKYNEQFF
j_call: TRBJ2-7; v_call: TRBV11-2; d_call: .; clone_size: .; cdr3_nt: TGTGCCAGCAGCCCCTGGATAGCCTCGGCGGGGCGGGTTGACGAGCAGTACTTC; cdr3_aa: CASSPWIASAGRVDEQYF
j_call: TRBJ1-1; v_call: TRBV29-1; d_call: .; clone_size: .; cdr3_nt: TGCAGCGTTGATTCGGTCACTGAAGCTTTCTTT; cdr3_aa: CSVDSVTEAFF
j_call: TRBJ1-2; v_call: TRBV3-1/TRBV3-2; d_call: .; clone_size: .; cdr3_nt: TGTGCCAGCAGCCAAGAGACACGCTCATATGGCTACACCTTC; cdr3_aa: CASSQETRSYGYTF
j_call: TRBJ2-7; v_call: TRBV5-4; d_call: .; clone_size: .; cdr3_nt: TGTGCCAGCAGTAGGGAGGCCTCCTACGAGCAGTACTTC; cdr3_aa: CASSREASYEQYF
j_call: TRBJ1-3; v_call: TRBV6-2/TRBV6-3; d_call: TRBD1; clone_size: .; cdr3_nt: TGTGCCAGCAGTACGACAGGGGCTGGAAACACCATATATTTT; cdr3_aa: CASSTTGAGNTIYF
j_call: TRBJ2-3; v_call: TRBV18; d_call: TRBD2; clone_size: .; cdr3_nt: TGTGCCAGCTCGCCCGGACTAGCGGGGGCAGCTGATACGCAGTATTTT; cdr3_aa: CASSPGLAGAADTQYF
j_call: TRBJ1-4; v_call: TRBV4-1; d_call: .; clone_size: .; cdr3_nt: TGCGCCAGCAGCCAAGCCTCCCCCGAGAGACATGAAAAACTGTTTTTT; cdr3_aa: CASSQASPERHEKLFF
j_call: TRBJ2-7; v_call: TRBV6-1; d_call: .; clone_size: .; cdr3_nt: TGTGCCAGCAGTGAAACAGACAGAACCTACGAGCAGTACTTC; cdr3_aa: CASSETDRTYEQYF
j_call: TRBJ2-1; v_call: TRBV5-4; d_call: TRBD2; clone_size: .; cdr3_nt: TGTGCCAGCAGCTTGAGGCGGGGGGGCAATGAGCAGTTCTTC; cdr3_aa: CASSLRRGGNEQFF
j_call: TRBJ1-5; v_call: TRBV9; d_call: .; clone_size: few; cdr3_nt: TGTGCCAGCAGCGTAGGCGCTATTAGCAATCAGCCCCAGCATTTT; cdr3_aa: CASSVGAISNQPQHF
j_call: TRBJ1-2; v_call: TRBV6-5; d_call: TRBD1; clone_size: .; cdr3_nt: TGTGCCAGCAGATTCCAGGGGGCGTCTGGCTACACCTTC; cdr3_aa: CASRFQGASGYTF
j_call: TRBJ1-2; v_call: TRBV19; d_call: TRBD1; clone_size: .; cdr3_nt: TGTGCCAGTAAACAGGGGGCTTTGGTCTATGGCTGCACCTTC; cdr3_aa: CASKQGALVYGCTF
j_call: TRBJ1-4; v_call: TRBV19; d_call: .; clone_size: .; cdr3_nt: TGTGCCAGTAGTATCCGTGAAAAACTGTTTTTT; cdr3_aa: CASSIREKLFF
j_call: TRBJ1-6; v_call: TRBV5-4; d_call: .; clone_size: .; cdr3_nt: TGTGCCAGCAGCTTGGTGGGATTCTATAATTCACCCCTCCACTTT; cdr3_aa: CASSLVGFYNSPLHF
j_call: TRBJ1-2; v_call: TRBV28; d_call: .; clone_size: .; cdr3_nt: TGTGCCAGCAGTTTAAAACCCGCAGGGATCGGCTACACCTTC; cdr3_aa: CASSLKPAGIGYTF
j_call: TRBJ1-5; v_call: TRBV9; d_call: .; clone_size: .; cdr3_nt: TGTGCCAGCAGCGTCCGTAGGTATAGCAATCAGCCCCAGCATTTT; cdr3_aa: CASSVRRYSNQPQHF
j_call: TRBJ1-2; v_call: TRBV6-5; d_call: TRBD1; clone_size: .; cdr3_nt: TGTGCCAGCAGTTACCGGGGACAGGGCTACACCTTC; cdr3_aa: CASSYRGQGYTF
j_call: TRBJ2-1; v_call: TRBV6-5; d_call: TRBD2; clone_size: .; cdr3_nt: TGTGCCAGCAGTTACCGTAGCGGGGAGATAAATGAGCAGTTCTTC; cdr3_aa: CASSYRSGEINEQFF
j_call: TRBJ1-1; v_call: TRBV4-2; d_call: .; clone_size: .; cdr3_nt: TGTGCCAGCAGCCAAGACAGGTGGGATACTGAAGCTTTCTTT; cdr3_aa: CASSQDRWDTEAFF
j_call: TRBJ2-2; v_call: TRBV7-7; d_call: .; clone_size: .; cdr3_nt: TGTGCCAGCAGCTTAGGCAGGGCAGGTCGTGGCGGGGAGCTGTTTTTT; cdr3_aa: CASSLGRAGRGGELFF
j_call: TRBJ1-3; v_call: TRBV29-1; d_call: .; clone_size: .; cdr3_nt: TGCAGCGTTGGAGAGGGCCAGTCGGGGTCTGGAAACACCATATATTTT; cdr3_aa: CSVGEGQSGSGNTIYF
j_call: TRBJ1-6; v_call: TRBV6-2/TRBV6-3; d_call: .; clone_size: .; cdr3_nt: TGTGCCAGCAGCCCCAACCGGCCGCGGAATAATTCACCCCTCCACTTT; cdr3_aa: CASSPNRPRNNSPLHF
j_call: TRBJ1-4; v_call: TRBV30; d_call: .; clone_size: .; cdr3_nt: TGTGCCTGGAGCGGGCCCCCGCGAGGCGAAAAACTGTTTTTT; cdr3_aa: CAWSGPPRGEKLFF
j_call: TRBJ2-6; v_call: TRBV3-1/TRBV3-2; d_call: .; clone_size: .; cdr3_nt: TGTGCCAGCAGCTACAGAGGGGTAGGGACTGGGGCCAACGTCCTGACTTTC; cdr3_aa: CASSYRGVGTGANVLTF
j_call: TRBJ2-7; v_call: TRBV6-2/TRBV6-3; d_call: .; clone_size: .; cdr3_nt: TGTGCCAGCAGCCCTTCTGTAATAGGGCAGGTTTTCTACGAGCAGTACTTC; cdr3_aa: CASSPSVIGQVFYEQYF
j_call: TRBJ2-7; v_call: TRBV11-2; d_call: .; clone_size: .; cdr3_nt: TGTGCCAGCAGCCTAGAGGGGCCTTCCACCTACGAGCAGTACTTC; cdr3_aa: CASSLEGPSTYEQYF
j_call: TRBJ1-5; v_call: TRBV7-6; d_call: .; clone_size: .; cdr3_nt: TGTGCCAGCAGCTTAACAGTTAGTCAGCCCCAGCATTTT; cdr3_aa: CASSLTVSQPQHF
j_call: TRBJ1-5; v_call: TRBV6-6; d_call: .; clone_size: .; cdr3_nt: TGTGCCAGCAGTATAGACAATCAGCCCCAGCATTTT; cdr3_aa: CASSIDNQPQHF
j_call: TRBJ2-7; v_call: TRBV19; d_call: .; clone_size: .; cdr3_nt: TGTGCCAGTAGTCCCCCCCAGGGTACGGCATACGAGCAGTACTTC; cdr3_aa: CASSPPQGTAYEQYF
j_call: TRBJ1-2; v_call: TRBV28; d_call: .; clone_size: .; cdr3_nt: TGTGCCAGCCAGGAGGTAACAGGCGCACTCCTCTATGGCTACACCTTC; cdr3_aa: CASQEVTGALLYGYTF
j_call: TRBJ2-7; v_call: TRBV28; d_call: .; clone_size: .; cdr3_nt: TGTGCCAGCAGTTTGGCAGGGGACTCCTACGAGCAGTACTTC; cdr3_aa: CASSLAGDSYEQYF
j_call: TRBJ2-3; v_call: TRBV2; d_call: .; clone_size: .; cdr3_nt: TGTGCCAGCAGTGTGCTCCTCAGCACAGATACGCAGTATTTT; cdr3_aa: CASSVLLSTDTQYF
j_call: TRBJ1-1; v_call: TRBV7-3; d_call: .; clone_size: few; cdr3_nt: TGTGCCAGCAGCCTCGTCGGCGGCTTTGAAGCTTTCTTT; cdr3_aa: CASSLVGGFEAFF
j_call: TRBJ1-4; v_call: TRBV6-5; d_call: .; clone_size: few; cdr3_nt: TGTGCCAGCAGGGAGGGGCTGTATGAAAAACTGTTTTTT; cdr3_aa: CASREGLYEKLFF
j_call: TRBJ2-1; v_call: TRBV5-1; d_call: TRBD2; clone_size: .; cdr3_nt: TGCGCCAGCAGCTTAGTAGCGGGGTTTAACAATGAGCAGTTCTTC; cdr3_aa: CASSLVAGFNNEQFF
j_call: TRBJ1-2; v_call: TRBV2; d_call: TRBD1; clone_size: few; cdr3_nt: TGTGCCAGCAGTCGGACAGGGGGCATTGGCTACACCTTC; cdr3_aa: CASSRTGGIGYTF
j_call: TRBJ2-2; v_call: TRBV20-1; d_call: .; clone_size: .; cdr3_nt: TGCAGTGCTAGTCCCGGGGGCGGGGAGCTGTTTTTT; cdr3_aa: CSASPGGGELFF
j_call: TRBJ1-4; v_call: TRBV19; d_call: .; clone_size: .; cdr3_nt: TGTGCCAGTAAACTCCAGGGAGCAACTAATGAAAAACTGTTTTTT; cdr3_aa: CASKLQGATNEKLFF
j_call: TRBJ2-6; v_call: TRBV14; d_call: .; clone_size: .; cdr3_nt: TGTGCCAGCAGCCAAGAGACACCTACTGGGGCCAACGTCCTGACTTTC; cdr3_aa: CASSQETPTGANVLTF
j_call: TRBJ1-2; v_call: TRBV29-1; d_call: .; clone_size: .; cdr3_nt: TGCAGCAATTTTTTACAGGGTTATGGCTACACCTTC; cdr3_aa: CSNFLQGYGYTF
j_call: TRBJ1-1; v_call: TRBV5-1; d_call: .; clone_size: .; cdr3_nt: TGCGCCAGCAGCTTGCGGGGTGACGAAGCTTTCTTT; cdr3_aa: CASSLRGDEAFF
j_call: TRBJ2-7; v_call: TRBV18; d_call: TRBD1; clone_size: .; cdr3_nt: TGTGCCAGCTCACCACCTGGGACAGGGGGCGAGCAGTACTTC; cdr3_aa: CASSPPGTGGEQYF
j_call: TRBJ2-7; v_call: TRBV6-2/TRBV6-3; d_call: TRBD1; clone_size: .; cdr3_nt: TGTGCCAGCAGTTCTATGGGACAGGGGAAATCCTACGAGCAGTACTTC; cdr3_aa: CASSSMGQGKSYEQYF